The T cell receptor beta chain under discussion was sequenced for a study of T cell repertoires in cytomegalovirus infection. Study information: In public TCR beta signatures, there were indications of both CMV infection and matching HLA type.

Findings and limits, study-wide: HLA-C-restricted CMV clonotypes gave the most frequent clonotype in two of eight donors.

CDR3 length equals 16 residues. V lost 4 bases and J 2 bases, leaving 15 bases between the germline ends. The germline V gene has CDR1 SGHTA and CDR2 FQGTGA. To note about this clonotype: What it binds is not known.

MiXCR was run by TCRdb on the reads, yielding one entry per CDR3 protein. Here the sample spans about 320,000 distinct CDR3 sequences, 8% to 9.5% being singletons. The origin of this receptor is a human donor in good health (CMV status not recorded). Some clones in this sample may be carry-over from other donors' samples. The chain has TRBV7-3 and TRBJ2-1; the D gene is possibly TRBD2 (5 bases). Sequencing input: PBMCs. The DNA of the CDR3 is TGTGCCAGCAGCTCGAACCGAGGGCGCACCTACAATGAGCAGTTCTTC. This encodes CASSSNRGRTYNEQFF.